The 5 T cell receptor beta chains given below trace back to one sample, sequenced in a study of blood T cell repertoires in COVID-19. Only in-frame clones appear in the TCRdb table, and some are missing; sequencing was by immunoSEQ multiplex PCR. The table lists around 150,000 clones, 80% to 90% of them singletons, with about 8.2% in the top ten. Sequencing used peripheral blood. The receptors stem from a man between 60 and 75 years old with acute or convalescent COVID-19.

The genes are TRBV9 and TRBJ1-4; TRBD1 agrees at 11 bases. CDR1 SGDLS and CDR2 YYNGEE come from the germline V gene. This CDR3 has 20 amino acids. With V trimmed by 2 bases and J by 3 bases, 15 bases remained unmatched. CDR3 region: CASSVGPGTGGRGPNEKLFF. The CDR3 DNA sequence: TGTGCCAGCAGCGTTGGGCCCGGGACAGGGGGTCGGGGACCTAATGAAAAACTGTTTTTT.

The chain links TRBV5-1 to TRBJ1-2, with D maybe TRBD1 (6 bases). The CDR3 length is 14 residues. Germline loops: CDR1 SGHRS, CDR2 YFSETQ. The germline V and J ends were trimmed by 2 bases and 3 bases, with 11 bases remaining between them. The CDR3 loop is CASSFDRTHYGYTF. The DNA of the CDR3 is TGCGCCAGCAGCTTCGACAGGACCCACTATGGCTACACCTTC. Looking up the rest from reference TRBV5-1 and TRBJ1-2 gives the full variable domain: KAGVTQTPRYLIKTRGQQVTLSCSPISGHRSVSWYQQTPGQGLQFLFEYFSETQRNKGNFPGRFSGRQFSNSRSEMNVSTLELGDSALYLCASSFDRTHYGYTFGSGTRLTVV.

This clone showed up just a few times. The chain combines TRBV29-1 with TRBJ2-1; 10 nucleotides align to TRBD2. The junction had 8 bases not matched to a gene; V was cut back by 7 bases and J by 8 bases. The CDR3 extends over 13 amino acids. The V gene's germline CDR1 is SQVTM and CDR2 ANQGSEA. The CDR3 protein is CSGRASGSHEQFF. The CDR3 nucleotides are TGCAGCGGGCGGGCTAGCGGGAGTCATGAGCAGTTCTTC.

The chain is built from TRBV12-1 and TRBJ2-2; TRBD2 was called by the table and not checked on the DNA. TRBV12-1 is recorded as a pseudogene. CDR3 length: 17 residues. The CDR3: CASNHNGTSWETGELFF. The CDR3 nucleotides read TGTGCCAGCAACCACAACGGGACTAGCTGGGAAACCGGGGAGCTGTTTTTT.

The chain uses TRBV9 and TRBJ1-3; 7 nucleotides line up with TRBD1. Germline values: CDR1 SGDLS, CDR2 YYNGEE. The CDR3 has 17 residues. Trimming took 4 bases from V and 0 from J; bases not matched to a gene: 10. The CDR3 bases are TGTGCCAGCAGCCTCGGACAGGCTTCGCTCTCTGGAAACACCATATATTTT. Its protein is CASSLGQASLSGNTIYF.